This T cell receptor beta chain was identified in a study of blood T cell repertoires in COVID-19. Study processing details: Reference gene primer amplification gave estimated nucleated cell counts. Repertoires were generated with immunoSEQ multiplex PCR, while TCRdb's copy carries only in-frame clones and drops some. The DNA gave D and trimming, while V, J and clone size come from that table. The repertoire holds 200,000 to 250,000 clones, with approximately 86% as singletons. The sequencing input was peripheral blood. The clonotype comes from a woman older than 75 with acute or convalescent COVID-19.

As DNA, the CDR3 is TGTGCCAGCAGGGCCACAGGGCAGGCTGGCTACACCTTC. Encoded protein: CASRATGQAGYTF. The chain links TRBV6-5 to TRBJ1-2; maybe TRBD1 (6 bases). Deletions cut 6 bases from V and 7 bases from J, with 15 bases between. CDR3 length: 13 amino acids. In germline, CDR1 is MNHEY, CDR2 SVGAGI.